This T cell receptor beta chain was observed in a study of cytomegalovirus exposure and HLA in healthy donors. Looking at the study overall: Among about 179 million T cells, an earlier analysis found 117 million unique TCR beta sequences.

Although they were nominally healthy when sampled, donors likely had unrecorded immune exposures. Trimming left V 5 bases short and J 1 base short, with 23 bases between. CDR3 length: 18 amino acids. CDR1 MNHEY and CDR2 SMNVEV come from the germline V gene (reference sequence). Researchers ran the PCR with 60 Vbeta and 13 Jbeta primers. Some clones are missing from TCRdb's copy, which holds only in-frame ones; the method was immunoSEQ multiplex PCR. The sample lists some 120,000 clones, around 77% occurring once. As concerns this clone: Its specificity is not known.

General study points: TRBV6-2, TRBV6-3 and some other V segments were excluded as indistinguishable.

The sequence derives from a man in his forties or fifties in good health and CMV-seronegative. Sequenced sample: PBMCs. This rearrangement joins TRBV27 to TRBJ1-2, with no clear D. DNA of the CDR3: TGTGCCAGCAGTCCCGTCGGGTTTGCGTCGGGTGTTAACTATGGCTACACCTTC. It specifies CASSPVGFASGVNYGYTF.